What follows are 11 T cell receptor beta chains derived from one specimen sequenced in a study of T-cell memory formation after mild COVID-19. TCRdb passed the 5' RACE reads through MiXCR, listing each CDR3 protein once. This table has about 350,000 distinct CDR3 sequences, about 13% appearing once. The sample comprised PBMCs or a T cell subset sorted from them (not recorded which). Receptors were obtained from a man aged 18 to 30 who had mild COVID-19 (a few samples of this study predate the infection). Cell type and time point are not known.

In its sample, this clonotype was seen many times. V gene TRBV12-3 or TRBV12-4 combines with J gene TRBJ2-1, with a tentative D call TRBD1 (7 bases). The length of the CDR3 is 13 residues. The V and J ends lost 1 base and 15 bases respectively, with 16 bases between them. The CDR3 sequence is CASSLVLEGDRFF. CDR3 DNA sequence: TGTGCCAGCAGTTTAGTTTTGGAGGGGGACAGGTTCTTC.

This clonotype appeared a few times. V and J are TRBV7-3 and TRBJ2-3; possibly TRBD2 for D (6 bases). Per germline, CDR1 SGHTA and CDR2 FQGTGA. This CDR3 spans 15 amino acids. The ends were cut back, 1 base at V and 7 bases at J, with 15 bases in the middle. CDR3 bases: TGTGCCAGCAGCTTAATTGGTGCTAGCGAGCATACGCAGTATTTT. Translated: CASSLIGASEHTQYF.

The V gene is TRBV19, the J gene TRBJ1-2; perhaps TRBD1 as D (6 bases). CDR1 is LNHDA, CDR2 SQIVND, per germline (reference sequence). Trimming took 5 bases from V and 2 from J, leaving 12 bases between them. This CDR3 region has 14 residues. The CDR3 here is CASSEGHGNYGYTF. CDR3 sequence (DNA): TGTGCCAGTAGTGAGGGACATGGGAACTATGGCTACACCTTC.

The chain has TRBV10-1 and TRBJ2-5; unclear D gene. Trimming took 0 bases from V and 2 from J, leaving 7 bases between them. Looked up from germline, CDR1 is WNHNN and CDR2 is SYGVQD (reference sequence). The CDR3 is 14 amino acids. DNA of the CDR3: TGCGCCAGCAGTGAGTCGTTGCAACAAGAGACCCAGTACTTC. This gives the protein CASSESLQQETQYF.

This clonotype occurred a few times. Here the CDR3 DNA reads TGTGCCAGCAGCTTAGTCGCGGGGGAGTACAATGAGCAGTTCTTC. It yields the protein CASSLVAGEYNEQFF. The chain carries TRBV7-2 and TRBJ2-1; the match to TRBD2 covers 7 bases. In germline, CDR1 is SGHTA, CDR2 FQGNSA. This CDR3 region has 15 residues. The V and J ends lost 1 base and 4 bases, in that order; junction bases with no gene match: 4.

CDR3 in DNA: TGTGCCAGCAGCTTCGCCGGGACAGGAGGAGCCGGGGAGCTGTTTTTT. Amino acid sequence: CASSFAGTGGAGELFF. This chain joins TRBV7-9 and TRBJ2-2, with 8 positions matching TRBD1. Germline-derived CDR1 and CDR2 are SEHNR and FQNEAQ (reference sequence). V dropped 3 bases and J dropped 6; count of bases not matched to a gene: 9. The CDR3 is 16 amino acids.

This clonotype was seen a handful of times. The V gene is TRBV29-1, the J gene TRBJ1-1, with TRBD1 matching over 10 bases. With 6 bases clipped from V and 1 base from J, the junction kept 2 bases outside the gene matches. CDR1 and CDR2 (germline): SQVTM, ANQGSEA. The CDR3 length is 13 residues. The CDR3 is CSVGQGKNTEAFF. DNA for the CDR3: TGCAGCGTGGGACAGGGGAAGAACACTGAAGCTTTCTTT.

Concerning this clonotype: At one of its ends the junction is not consistent with the germline gene, which may arise from a read error. V and J are TRBV25-1 and TRBJ2-5; possibly TRBD2 for D (6 bases). CDR1 MGHDK and CDR2 SYGVNS come from the germline V gene. The CDR3 loop spans 14 amino acids. This chain's CDR3 is CASSEWEETETQYF. The CDR3 DNA follows: TGTGCCAGCAGCGAATGGGAGGAAACGGAGACCCAGTACTTC.

A few counts support this clonotype. The CDR3 loop reads CAISESQAGRYEQYF. The CDR3 DNA follows: TGTGCCATCAGTGAGAGCCAGGCGGGGCGATACGAGCAGTACTTC. V usage is TRBV10-3 and J usage is TRBJ2-7; maybe TRBD2 (6 bases). Trimming cost V 2 bases and J 4 bases, with 15 bases left between them. The germline V gene encodes CDR1 ENHRY and CDR2 SYGVKD. CDR3 length: 15 amino acids.

The chain employs TRBV19 and TRBJ2-1; D might be TRBD2 (6 bases). There are 17 residues in the CDR3. Trimming took off 0 bases at V and 6 bases at J, with 18 bases between the two ends. Germline V gene data show CDR1 as LNHDA and CDR2 as SQIVND (reference sequence). The CDR3 region has the DNA TGTGCCAGTAGTATAGAATTCGGCCTCGCGGGGACCAATGAGCAGTTCTTC. Amino acid sequence: CASSIEFGLAGTNEQFF. The whole variable domain, filled in from reference TRBV19 and TRBJ2-1, reads DGGITQSPKYLFRKEGQNVTLSCEQNLNHDAMYWYRQDPGQGLRLIYYSQIVNDFQKGDIAEGYSVSREKKESFPLTVTSAQKNPTAFYLCASSIEFGLAGTNEQFFGPGTRLTVL.

The J gene is TRBJ1-2, the V gene TRBV18; D not resolved. V lost 0 bases, J lost 8 bases, and 10 bases lay in between. CDR3 length: 13 residues. CDR1 and CDR2 from the germline V gene are KGHSH and LQKENI. CDR3 region: CASSPPEGLGYTF. The CDR3 DNA reads TGTGCCAGCTCACCACCGGAAGGACTCGGCTACACCTTC.